This T cell receptor beta chain was captured in a study of identical twins. Trimming cost V 3 bases and J 5 bases, with 13 bases left between them. This CDR3 spans 14 amino acids. TCRdb recomputed calls from the 5' RACE reads with MiXCR, one row per CDR3 protein. The table has 240,000 or so distinct CDR3 sequences, 5.5% to 7% seen once; the top ten hold more than 3%. This clonotype was observed at least ten times. In addition, the sample was reused for a study of yellow fever vaccine responses in identical twins.

The rearrangement joins TRBV12-3 or TRBV12-4 to TRBJ1-2; D not certain. This receptor was obtained from a woman younger than 35 in good health. Sequencing was performed on memory (CD45RO+) T cells sorted from blood. The CDR3 sequence: CASSFSYRRYGYTF. CDR3 in DNA: TGTGCCAGCAGTTTCTCATACCGGAGGTATGGCTACACCTTC.